The 21 T cell receptor beta chains below come from one sample, sequenced in a study of control samples from healthy donors and cancer patients. The data were produced by immunoSEQ multiplex PCR, yet TCRdb's version contains in-frame clones alone and is incomplete. The sample shows under 200,000 clones, roughly 95% of them seen only once. Sequences were obtained from blood. Source of these receptors: a woman aged 25 to 39 in good health.

The chain links TRBV5-1 to TRBJ1-4; tentatively, D is TRBD1 (5 bases). The CDR3 runs to 16 residues. V was cut by 1 base and J by 8 bases, with 18 bases left in between. Looked up from germline, CDR1 is SGHRS and CDR2 is YFSETQ. The CDR3 sequence: CASSLLLGGSGEKLFF. CDR3 nucleotide sequence: TGCGCCAGCAGCTTGCTCTTGGGGGGGAGCGGCGAAAAACTGTTTTTT.

This clone was seen once. This chain connects TRBV19 to TRBJ1-1; D remains ambiguous. The V and J ends lost 8 bases and 2 bases respectively, with 15 bases between them. CDR1 and CDR2 from the germline V gene are LNHDA and SQIVND (reference sequence). The CDR3 is 14 residues long. The CDR3 spells CASGSERRNTEAFF. CDR3 in DNA: TGTGCCAGTGGTTCAGAACGGCGAAACACTGAAGCTTTCTTT.

J is TRBJ2-1 and V is TRBV28; 13 bases map to TRBD2. This CDR3 contains 18 residues. Germline V CDR1 and CDR2: MDHEN, SYDVKM. Trimming cost V 6 bases and J 4 bases; bases outside gene matches: 12. CDR3 DNA: TGTGCCAGCAGAAGGGGGACTAGCGGGACCTCTTCTTACAATGAGCAGTTCTTC. Its protein is CASRRGTSGTSSYNEQFF.

This chain uses TRBV28 with TRBJ1-1; maybe TRBD1 (6 bases). The CDR3 is 17 residues long. The germline V gene encodes CDR1 MDHEN and CDR2 SYDVKM. The V end lost 7 bases, the J end lost 3 bases, and 24 bases lay between the germline ends. CDR3 bases: TGTGCCAGCAAAGTCTCCCCCATGAGGGGGAGTTACACTGAAGCTTTCTTT. Protein: CASKVSPMRGSYTEAFF.

CDR3 loop: CASSPTGGSTYGYTF. The CDR3 DNA is TGTGCCAGCAGTCCGACAGGGGGCTCTACCTATGGCTACACCTTC. This rearrangement joins TRBV28 to TRBJ1-2, with 10 bases fitting TRBD1. The trim removed 5 bases at V and 4 bases at J, leaving 7 bases unmatched. Germline lookup yields CDR1 MDHEN and CDR2 SYDVKM. The CDR3 contains 15 residues.

The chain recombines TRBV7-2 with TRBJ2-4, with D hard to call. The V gene's germline CDR1 is SGHTA and CDR2 FQGNSA. V shed 4 bases and J shed 12 bases, with 19 bases lying between them. The CDR3 totals 14 residues. The CDR3 coding sequence is TGTGCCAGCAGCTCTACTGCCTACTTAAATACTCAGTACTTC. Translated: CASSSTAYLNTQYF.

V and J are TRBV5-1 and TRBJ2-1, with D maybe TRBD1 (6 bases). The CDR3 length is 15 residues. Deletions cut 1 base from V and 8 bases from J, with 16 bases between. Per the germline V gene, CDR1 is SGHRS and CDR2 is YFSETQ. As DNA, the CDR3 is TGCGCCAGCAGCTTGCCGGGACAAGTGGGCCATGAGCAGTTCTTC. This encodes CASSLPGQVGHEQFF.

The genes are TRBV2 and TRBJ2-1, with D tentatively TRBD2 (6 bases). The CDR3 covers 14 residues. Trimming removed 4 bases at V and 4 bases at J, with 11 bases between. Germline V gene lookup returns CDR1 SNHLY and CDR2 FYNNEI. CDR3 sequence (DNA): TGTGCCAGCAGTGCATGGCGGGGTTACAATGAGCAGTTCTTC. It codes for CASSAWRGYNEQFF.

This clone was detected only once. The chain employs TRBV19 and TRBJ2-2, with 7 positions matching TRBD1. The CDR3 runs to 13 residues. From germline, CDR1 is LNHDA and CDR2 SQIVND (reference sequence). J lost 5 bases, V lost 11 bases, and 8 bases had no gene match. The chain's CDR3 is CAGKDRETGELFF. The CDR3 coding sequence is TGTGCCGGCAAAGACAGGGAAACCGGGGAGCTGTTTTTT.

The chain carries TRBV7-3 and TRBJ2-7, with D possibly being TRBD1 (7 bases). CDR3 length: 15 amino acids. Per the germline V gene, CDR1 is SGHTA and CDR2 is FQGTGA. V lost 5 bases to trimming and J lost 5 bases, with 19 bases between them. CDR3 sequence (DNA): TGTGCCAGCAGCCGGGACAGCGGGCCCCCCCACGAGCAGTACTTC. Its translation is CASSRDSGPPHEQYF.

This clone appeared once. The chain employs TRBV28 and TRBJ1-6; D is perhaps TRBD1 (6 bases). V was trimmed by 1 base and J by 7 bases, leaving 20 bases between them. CDR1 is MDHEN and CDR2 is SYDVKM in the germline V gene. The CDR3 loop spans 18 amino acids. CDR3 nucleotides: TGTGCCAGCAGTTTATCGGGCCTACAGGGTTCTTGGAATTCACCCCTCCACTTT. This translates into CASSLSGLQGSWNSPLHF. The full variable domain, with the rest looked up from reference TRBV28 and TRBJ1-6, is DVKVTQSSRYLVKRTGEKVFLECVQDMDHENMFWYRQDPGLGLRLIYFSYDVKMKEKGDIPEGYSVSREKKERFSLILESASTNQTSMYLCASSLSGLQGSWNSPLHFGNGTRLTVT.

Concerning this clone: Its ends do not fully match the called genes, so a read error is possible. This rearrangement joins TRBV7-7 to TRBJ1-1; TRBD1 agrees at 8 bases. The CDR3 runs 13 residues. Looked up from germline, CDR1 is SSHAT and CDR2 is FNYEAQ (reference sequence). The CDR3 loop reads CASSRDRGAEAFF. The CDR3 DNA sequence: TGTGCTAGCAGCCGAGACAGGGGCGCTGAAGCTTTCTTT.

J is TRBJ2-7 and V is TRBV4-1, with a possible D match to TRBD2 (5 bases). Looked up from germline, CDR1 is MGHRA and CDR2 is YSYEKL. This CDR3 spans 19 amino acids. V shed 0 bases and J shed 2 bases, with 23 bases lying between them. The CDR3 sequence: CASSQDEGWAAQFTYEQYF. The CDR3 DNA reads TGCGCCAGCAGCCAAGACGAGGGATGGGCAGCCCAATTCACCTACGAGCAGTACTTC.

The rearrangement joins TRBV6-6 to TRBJ2-7; tentatively, D is TRBD1 or TRBD2 (5 bases each). Trimming shortened V by 2 bases and J by 0 bases, and 14 bases separated the two germline ends. The CDR3 contains 16 residues. Germline CDR1 reads MNHNY; CDR2 reads SVGAGI (reference sequence). CDR3 residues: CASSYRRDGASYEQYF. The CDR3, as DNA: TGTGCCAGCAGTTACCGACGGGACGGGGCCTCCTACGAGCAGTACTTC.

The chain couples TRBV19 to TRBJ2-3; D call uncertain. The CDR3 is 13 residues long. Per the germline V gene, CDR1 is LNHDA and CDR2 is SQIVND (reference sequence). Trimming took off 4 bases at V and 3 bases at J, with 8 bases between the two ends. CDR3 in DNA: TGTGCCAGTAGTAAGGCAGAGACAGATACGCAGTATTTT. Residues: CASSKAETDTQYF.

The gene calls are TRBV5-1 and TRBJ1-2, with a tentative D call TRBD1 (5 bases). Germline V gene lookup returns CDR1 SGHRS and CDR2 YFSETQ. The CDR3 has 15 residues. Between the trimmed V and J ends, which lost 0 bases and 8 bases, there was a span of 17 bases. In DNA form, the CDR3 reads TGCGCCAGCAGCTTGGTATGGCGGGGACGGTACGGCTACACCTTC. Translated: CASSLVWRGRYGYTF.

To note about this clone: The germline gene is not matched at one end of the junction; a read error may be the cause. The chain has TRBV30 and TRBJ1-6; D unresolved. This CDR3 has 13 residues. Germline loops: CDR1 GTSNPN, CDR2 SVGIG (reference sequence). CDR3 residues: CAWRVSYNSPLHF. CDR3 DNA: TGTGCGTGGAGGGTTTCCTATAATTCACCCCTCCACTTT.

The chain links TRBV2 to TRBJ2-5; the match to TRBD1 covers 9 bases. After removal of 2 bases from V and 5 bases from J, the junction contained 3 bases not matched to a gene. CDR1 is SNHLY, CDR2 FYNNEI, per germline. This CDR3 region has 14 residues. CDR3 residues: CASSERDRDETQYF. In nucleotides, the CDR3 is TGTGCCAGCAGTGAACGGGACAGGGACGAGACCCAGTACTTC.

This rearrangement joins TRBV3-1 (or the pseudogene TRBV3-2) to TRBJ1-3; 8 bases are a match to TRBD1. The V gene end was trimmed by 1 base and the J gene end by 4 bases; junction bases not matched to a gene: 0. CDR3 length: 14 amino acids. CDR1 is LGHDT, CDR2 YNNKEL, per germline (reference sequence). CDR3 region: CASSQGTGGNTIYF. The CDR3 nucleotides are TGTGCCAGCAGCCAAGGGACAGGGGGAAACACCATATATTTT.

Only one count was recorded for this clone. Distinct nucleotide sequences in the sample also encode this CDR3. This rearrangement joins TRBV12-3 or TRBV12-4 to TRBJ1-2; D is uncertain. V lost 2 bases and J lost 2, with 6 bases in between. The CDR3 totals 13 residues. The CDR3 region has the DNA TGTGCCAGCAGTTTACGGAGGAACTATGGCTACACCTTC. Translated: CASSLRRNYGYTF.

This sequence joins TRBV11-3 and TRBJ2-1; D call uncertain. CDR1 is SGHNT and CDR2 is YENEEA in the germline V gene. The V and J ends lost 5 bases and 0 bases respectively, with 11 bases between them. The CDR3 runs 15 residues. CDR3: CASSPDTSSYNEQFF. CDR3 nucleotide sequence: TGTGCCAGCAGCCCTGACACGAGCTCCTACAATGAGCAGTTCTTC.